These T cell receptor beta chains were read from a single sample in a study of response to subunit inactivated influenza vaccine. TCRdb reprocessed the RT-PCR reads via MiXCR and lists one record per CDR3 protein. The data show roughly 650,000 distinct CDR3 sequences, 11% to 15% seen once. The material was PBMCs from blood, obtained roughly 2 weeks before vaccination. These receptors all come from a man aged 45-60 years who received an inactivated influenza vaccine. Both conserved end residues are part of each CDR3. The D gene is left open where the match is weak. Size tells how often a clone was seen (once, few, many) or the class of an expanded clone, and some rows leave it out.

>NA|NA|TRBV11-2|TRBJ2-3
TGTGCCAGCAGCTTAGTCTTTCCAGGGTATACAGATACGCAGTATTTT
CASSLVFPGYTDTQYF
>NA|many|TRBV7-8|TRBJ2-5
TGTGCCAGCAGCCATTGGGAGACCCAGTACTTC
CASSHWETQYF
>NA|NA|TRBV12-3/TRBV12-4|TRBJ2-1
TGTGCCAGCAGTCTATCATCGAATCTTCCCGCGGGGCATGAGCAGTTCTTC
CASSLSSNLPAGHEQFF
>NA|many|TRBV20-1|TRBJ1-5
TGCAGTGCTACCACGGGATTTCAGCCCCAGCATTTT
CSATTGFQPQHF
>TRBD1|NA|TRBV29-1|TRBJ2-5
TGCAGCGTTGCTAGGGCAGGGGGCCGGGAGACCCAGTACTTC
CSVARAGGRETQYF
>TRBD1|NA|TRBV6-5|TRBJ2-1
TGTGCCAGCAGTTACTCCGGGACAGGGGCAATCAATGAGCAGTTCTTC
CASSYSGTGAINEQFF
>TRBD1|many|TRBV11-2|TRBJ2-7
TGTGCCAGCAGTCGGATGGGACAGGCCGAGTACGAGCAGTACTTC
CASSRMGQAEYEQYF
>NA|many|TRBV29-1|TRBJ1-5
TGCAGCGTTGGGGAAGGGAGCGGAGGTCAGCCCCAGCATTTT
CSVGEGSGGQPQHF
>TRBD1|few|TRBV7-2|TRBJ2-7
TGTGCCAGCAGCGACACAGGGGACCACGAGCAGTACTTC
CASSDTGDHEQYF
>TRBD2|NA|TRBV4-1|TRBJ2-3
TGCGCCAGCAGCCATGGGGCGTTACTAGCGGCAGATACGCAGTATTTT
CASSHGALLAADTQYF
>NA|many|TRBV27|TRBJ2-2
TGTGCCAGCAGTTTAAGTCTCCGGCCTAACACCGGGGAGCTGTTTTTT
CASSLSLRPNTGELFF
>NA|few|TRBV6-1|TRBJ1-6
TGTGCCAGCAGTCGAGCGGGGGTTGGGACCTATAATTCACCCCTCCACTTT
CASSRAGVGTYNSPLHF
>NA|few|TRBV4-1|TRBJ1-2
TGCGCCAGCAGCCAAGAACGAGGGCAGAGGGGAGGCTACACCTTC
CASSQERGQRGGYTF
>TRBD2|NA|TRBV11-2|TRBJ2-5
TGTGCCAGCGGGGAAGCGGGGAAAGAGACCCAGTACTTC
CASGEAGKETQYF
>NA|few|TRBV29-1|TRBJ2-2
TGCAGCGTAAAAGACCCGGCGATAGTGGAGCTGTTTTTT
CSVKDPAIVELFF
>NA|few|TRBV3-1|TRBJ1-2
TGTGCCAGCAGCCAACCAGGGAACTATGGCTACACCTTC
CASSQPGNYGYTF
>NA|few|TRBV4-2|TRBJ2-7
TGTGCCAGCAGCCAAGATTGGGCAGGATCCTACGAGCAGTACTTC
CASSQDWAGSYEQYF
>TRBD1|few|TRBV20-1|TRBJ1-1
TGCAGTGCTAGAGATCTCCGGGACAGTGGTACTGAAGCTTTCTTT
CSARDLRDSGTEAFF
>NA|NA|TRBV4-1|TRBJ2-3
TGCGCCACCAGAGCGGGAGATACGCAGTATTTT
CATRAGDTQYF
>TRBD2|few|TRBV20-1|TRBJ2-3
TGCAGTGCTGGACCTCAACTTGCGGGAGGGGCAGATACGCAGTATTTT
CSAGPQLAGGADTQYF
>NA|few|TRBV4-3|TRBJ1-4
TGCGCCAGCAGCCAAAGATCCCCATTATACAATGAAAAACTGTTTTTT
CASSQRSPLYNEKLFF
>TRBD1|NA|TRBV28|TRBJ2-5
TGTGCCAGCAGTCTTATCGGGACAGGGCAAGAGACCCAGTACTTC
CASSLIGTGQETQYF
>TRBD2|few|TRBV12-5|TRBJ2-2
TGTGCTAGTGGTTTGACCGGGACTAGCATGGGGGTCACCGGGGAGCTGTTTTTT
CASGLTGTSMGVTGELFF
>TRBD1|many|TRBV3-1|TRBJ2-7
TGTGCCAGCAGCTGGACAGGGGGCGACGAGCAGTACTTC
CASSWTGGDEQYF